What follows are 21 T cell receptor beta chains derived from one specimen sequenced in a study of blood T cell repertoires in COVID-19. Data came from immunoSEQ multiplex PCR; TCRdb stores just in-frame clones and leaves some out. The sample records 230,000 or so clones, around 82% being singletons. Sequencing was performed on peripheral blood. Source of these receptors: a man aged 45-65 years with active or convalescent COVID-19.

This sequence joins TRBV15 and TRBJ1-1; no clear D. Trimming took 0 bases from V and 5 from J, leaving 7 bases between them. This CDR3 is built from 13 residues. The germline V gene has CDR1 LNHNV and CDR2 YYDKDF (reference sequence). The chain's CDR3 is CATSRDSGTEAFF. The CDR3 DNA is TGTGCCACCAGCAGAGATAGCGGTACTGAAGCTTTCTTT.

The rearrangement links TRBV19 to TRBJ2-2; 8 bases are shared with TRBD2. CDR3 length equals 14 residues. Looked up from germline, CDR1 is LNHDA and CDR2 is SQIVND (reference sequence). V was pared by 10 bases and J by 6 bases, with 10 bases of the junction left unmatched. The CDR3 region is CATPGTSSSGELFF. The CDR3 DNA sequence: TGTGCCACCCCGGGGACTAGTTCTTCCGGGGAGCTGTTTTTT.

V is TRBV14 and J is TRBJ2-2; 8 positions match TRBD1. The ends lost 1 base at V and 4 bases at J; junction bases unmatched: 2. Germline V gives CDR1 SGHDN, CDR2 FVKESK. The CDR3 consists of 15 residues. The CDR3 loop reads CASSQVQGGTGELFF. CDR3 DNA: TGTGCCAGCAGCCAAGTACAGGGGGGCACCGGGGAGCTGTTTTTT. Based on the CDR3 plus reference TRBV14 and TRBJ2-2, the full variable domain is EAGVTQFPSHSVIEKGQTVTLRCDPISGHDNLYWYRRVMGKEIKFLLHFVKESKQDESGMPNNRFLAERTGGTYSTLKVQPAELEDSGVYFCASSQVQGGTGELFFGEGSRLTVL.

The chain is built from TRBV24-1 and TRBJ2-7; possible D gene TRBD2, 5 bases. The CDR3 length is 15 residues. V was pared by 9 bases and J by 3 bases, with 20 bases between. Germline V gene data show CDR1 as KGHDR and CDR2 as SFDVKD. CDR3 sequence reads: CATRRLGARVYEQYF. CDR3 coding DNA: TGTGCCACCCGGAGGTTAGGTGCCCGCGTCTACGAGCAGTACTTC.

J is TRBJ2-2 and V is TRBV7-2; D gene uncertain. V lost 5 bases and J 5 bases, leaving 9 bases between the germline ends. The germline V gene has CDR1 SGHTA and CDR2 FQGNSA. The CDR3 contains 13 residues. This chain's CDR3 is CASSLSRTGELFF. The DNA for the CDR3 is TGTGCCAGCAGCCTGAGCAGGACCGGGGAGCTGTTTTTT.

This clone appeared once. The V and J genes are TRBV14 and TRBJ1-2, with 9 bases identical to TRBD1. This CDR3 region has 14 residues. CDR1 and CDR2 from the germline V gene are SGHDN and FVKESK. V was clipped by 4 bases and J by 4 bases; unmatched bases: 4. The CDR3 bases are TGTGCCAGCAGCCGGGACAGGGTGAGCTATGGCTACACCTTC. Translated, it gives CASSRDRVSYGYTF.

The chain links TRBV6-4 to TRBJ2-7; D possibly corresponds to TRBD2 (5 bases). Germline loops: CDR1 MRHNA, CDR2 SNTAGT. V was cut by 8 bases and J by 6 bases, with 20 bases left in between. The CDR3 spans 14 residues. CDR3 in DNA: TGTGCCAGCCCCCAGCGGATGGCAGGTTGCGAGCAGTACTTC. Its translation is CASPQRMAGCEQYF.

This clone was seen many times. The chain employs TRBV5-1 and TRBJ2-7, with TRBD1 matching 7 bases. The CDR3 has 14 residues. Germline CDR1 and CDR2: SGHRS and YFSETQ. The J segment lost 2 bases and the V segment lost 3 bases, leaving 5 bases of the junction unmatched. For the CDR3, the DNA is TGCGCCAGCAGCTCACAGGGGCGAGCCTACGAGCAGTACTTC. Translated, it gives CASSSQGRAYEQYF.

The chain links TRBV7-9 to TRBJ1-5, with 12 bases fitting TRBD1. J was trimmed by 6 bases and V by 5 bases; bases with no gene match: 8. CDR1 SEHNR and CDR2 FQNEAQ come from the germline V gene (reference sequence). The CDR3 sequence is 16 residues long. This CDR3 is CASSPGTGGLGQPQHF. DNA of the CDR3: TGTGCCAGCAGCCCGGGGACAGGGGGCCTGGGTCAGCCCCAGCATTTT.

V and J are TRBV7-6 and TRBJ1-1; tentative D call: TRBD1 (5 bases). Germline V lookup: CDR1 SGHVS, CDR2 FNYEAQ. CDR3 size: 15 residues. V lost 4 bases, J lost 0 bases, and 12 bases lay in between. In DNA form, the CDR3 reads TGTGCCAGCAGCTCGCGCGGGGCCCTGAACACTGAAGCTTTCTTT. Translation gives CASSSRGALNTEAFF.

This clone was observed a handful of times. CDR3 DNA: TGTGCCACCCAGACAGGGCAGGCCCGGCCCCTCCACTTT. Its protein is CATQTGQARPLHF. The chain employs TRBV28 and TRBJ1-6, with 7 bases identical to TRBD1. The V gene end was trimmed by 10 bases and the J gene end by 13 bases; junction bases not matched to a gene: 13. The CDR3 is 13 amino acids. Germline-derived CDR1 and CDR2 are MDHEN and SYDVKM.

This chain uses TRBV7-2 with TRBJ2-1; 9 positions agree with TRBD1. The V segment lost 4 bases and the J segment 1 base; nucleotides outside the gene matches: 5. Germline V lookup: CDR1 SGHTA, CDR2 FQGNSA. This CDR3 comprises 16 residues. The DNA of the CDR3 is TGTGCCAGCAGCTCCCCGGGACAGGGATCCTACAATGAGCAGTTCTTC. The encoded protein is CASSSPGQGSYNEQFF.

The chain couples TRBV7-9 to TRBJ1-6; TRBD1 matches 7 bases. The CDR3 runs to 14 residues. J gave up 8 bases and V 7 bases, and 8 bases lay outside the gene matches. The germline CDR1 and CDR2 sequences are SEHNR and FQNEAQ (reference sequence). The CDR3 reads CASNRAGTDSPLHF. In nucleotides, the CDR3 is TGTGCCAGCAATCGAGCCGGGACAGATTCACCCCTCCACTTT.

The chain recombines TRBV5-4 with TRBJ2-1, with D perhaps matching TRBD1 (6 bases). Looked up from germline, CDR1 is SGHNT and CDR2 is YYREEE (reference sequence). Trimming pared 1 base from V and 1 base from J, leaving 12 bases between. This CDR3 spans 16 amino acids. CDR3 in DNA: TGTGCCAGCAGCTTGCGGCGGCAGGGGTCCTACAATGAGCAGTTCTTC. Encoded protein: CASSLRRQGSYNEQFF.

This chain uses TRBV6-5 with TRBJ2-1; D is uncertain. Trimming pared 2 bases from V and 5 bases from J, leaving 10 bases between. Germline-derived CDR1 and CDR2 are MNHEY and SVGAGI. The CDR3 is 14 residues long. The CDR3 region is CASSYDSTDNEQFF. DNA for the CDR3: TGTGCCAGCAGTTACGATAGTACCGACAATGAGCAGTTCTTC.

J is TRBJ2-1 and V is TRBV7-6, with D tentatively TRBD2 (6 bases). The CDR3 covers 15 residues. V was trimmed by 0 bases and J by 2 bases, leaving 8 bases between them. Germline assignment: CDR1 SGHVS and CDR2 FNYEAQ. The CDR3 here is CASSLAGEAYNEQFF. CDR3 sequence (DNA): TGTGCCAGCAGCTTAGCGGGGGAGGCCTACAATGAGCAGTTCTTC. Supplemented by reference TRBV7-6 and TRBJ2-1, the full variable domain reads GAGVSQSPRYKVTKRGQDVALRCDPISGHVSLYWYRQALGQGPEFLTYFNYEAQQDKSGLPNDRFSAERPEGSISTLTIQRTEQRDSAMYRCASSLAGEAYNEQFFGPGTRLTVL.

V usage is TRBV9 and J usage is TRBJ2-5; 8 bases align to TRBD1. Germline trimming cut 4 bases from V and 2 bases from J; bases unmatched to any gene: 4. CDR3 length: 14 amino acids. Germline V CDR1 and CDR2: SGDLS, YYNGEE. The CDR3 sequence: CASSPWDRQETQYF. CDR3 nucleotides: TGTGCCAGCAGCCCGTGGGACAGGCAAGAGACCCAGTACTTC.

The chain combines TRBV7-2 with TRBJ1-1; 7 positions agree with TRBD1. Per the germline V gene, CDR1 is SGHTA and CDR2 is FQGNSA. Unmatched junction bases numbered 7, after V lost 5 bases and J lost 4 bases. CDR3 size: 14 residues. The CDR3, as DNA: TGTGCCAGCAGCCCCCCAGGGGGATTCACTGAAGCTTTCTTT. As protein: CASSPPGGFTEAFF.

This clone showed up just a few times. The chain has TRBV5-4 and TRBJ1-1, with 10 bases that match TRBD1. Per germline, CDR1 SGHNT and CDR2 YYREEE (reference sequence). The CDR3 is made up of 14 amino acids. The junction had 4 bases not matched to a gene; V was cut back by 3 bases and J by 5 bases. This CDR3 reads CASSYGTGETEAFF. CDR3 DNA sequence: TGTGCCAGCAGCTATGGGACAGGGGAGACTGAAGCTTTCTTT.

The chain joins TRBV4-2 to TRBJ1-1; TRBD1 matches at 7 bases. The germline V gene has CDR1 LGHNA and CDR2 YNFKEQ. J gave up 1 base and V 3 bases, and 5 bases lay outside the gene matches. This CDR3 spans 15 amino acids. CDR3 protein: CASSHETGSNTEAFF. CDR3 coding DNA: TGTGCCAGCAGCCATGAGACAGGGTCGAACACTGAAGCTTTCTTT.

V gene TRBV28 combines with J gene TRBJ1-2; 9 bases align to TRBD1. Germline V gene sequence: CDR1 MDHEN, CDR2 SYDVKM. The CDR3 length is 14 residues. Trimming at V came to 6 bases and at J to 4 bases, leaving 6 bases not matched to a gene. This CDR3 is CASSLDRGTYGYTF. The DNA of the CDR3 is TGTGCCAGCAGCCTAGACAGGGGGACCTATGGCTACACCTTC.